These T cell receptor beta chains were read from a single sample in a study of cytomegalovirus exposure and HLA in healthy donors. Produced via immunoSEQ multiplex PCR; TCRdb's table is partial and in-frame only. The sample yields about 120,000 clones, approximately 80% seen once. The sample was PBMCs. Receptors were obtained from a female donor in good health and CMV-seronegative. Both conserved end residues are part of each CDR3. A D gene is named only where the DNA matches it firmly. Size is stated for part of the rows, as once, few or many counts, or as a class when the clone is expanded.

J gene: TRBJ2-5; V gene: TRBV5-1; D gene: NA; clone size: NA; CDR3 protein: CASSSQGQETQYF; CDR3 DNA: TGCGCCAGCAGCTCGCAGGGGCAAGAGACCCAGTACTTC
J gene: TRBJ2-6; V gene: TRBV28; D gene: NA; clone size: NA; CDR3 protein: CASSLADKTGANVLTF; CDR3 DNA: TGTGCCAGCAGTTTAGCCGACAAGACTGGGGCCAACGTCCTGACTTTC
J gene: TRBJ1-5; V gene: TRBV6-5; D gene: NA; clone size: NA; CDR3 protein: CASSLYRDQPQHF; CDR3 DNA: TGTGCCAGCAGCCTCTACAGGGATCAGCCCCAGCATTTT
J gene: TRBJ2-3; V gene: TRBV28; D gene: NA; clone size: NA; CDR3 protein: CASSSQDSTDTQYF; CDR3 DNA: TGTGCCAGCAGTTCCCAGGATAGCACAGATACGCAGTATTTT
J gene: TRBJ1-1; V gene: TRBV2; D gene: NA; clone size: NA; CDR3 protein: CASSEGVYTEAFF; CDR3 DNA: TGTGCCAGCAGTGAAGGAGTGTACACTGAAGCTTTCTTT
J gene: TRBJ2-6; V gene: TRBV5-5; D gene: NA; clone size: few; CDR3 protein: CASSFAGAGANVLTF; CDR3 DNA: TGTGCCAGCAGCTTCGCGGGCGCGGGGGCCAACGTCCTGACTTTC
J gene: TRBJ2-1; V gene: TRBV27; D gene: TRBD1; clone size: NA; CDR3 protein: CASSPSAGQGAFEQFF; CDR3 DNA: TGTGCCAGCAGTCCATCTGCGGGACAGGGGGCATTTGAGCAGTTCTTC
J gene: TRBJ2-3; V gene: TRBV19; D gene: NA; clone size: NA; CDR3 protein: CASTPPGAGITDTQYF; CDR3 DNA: TGTGCCAGTACCCCCCCTGGGGCGGGAATCACAGATACGCAGTATTTT
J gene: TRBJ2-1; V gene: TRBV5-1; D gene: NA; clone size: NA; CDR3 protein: CASSSRHFSYNEQFF; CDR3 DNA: TGCGCCAGCAGCTCTCGACACTTCTCCTACAATGAGCAGTTCTTC
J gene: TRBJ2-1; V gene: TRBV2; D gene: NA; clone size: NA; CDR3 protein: CASSDRGNEQFF; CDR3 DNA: TGTGCCAGCAGTGACCGGGGGAATGAGCAGTTCTTC
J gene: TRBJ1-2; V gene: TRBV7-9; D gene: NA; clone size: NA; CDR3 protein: CASSFDSDYGYTF; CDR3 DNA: TGTGCCAGCAGCTTCGACAGTGACTATGGCTACACCTTC
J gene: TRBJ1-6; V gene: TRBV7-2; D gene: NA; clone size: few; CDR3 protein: CASSLVGRGSPLHF; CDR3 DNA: TGTGCCAGCAGCTTAGTGGGCCGGGGTTCACCCCTCCACTTT
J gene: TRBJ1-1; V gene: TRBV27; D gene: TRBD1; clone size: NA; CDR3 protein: CASSPADRGRAFF; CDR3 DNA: TGTGCCAGCAGTCCCGCGGACAGGGGAAGGGCTTTCTTT
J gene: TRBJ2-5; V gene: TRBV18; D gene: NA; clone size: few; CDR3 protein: CASSLQETQYF; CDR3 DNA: TGTGCCAGCTCCCTCCAAGAGACCCAGTACTTC
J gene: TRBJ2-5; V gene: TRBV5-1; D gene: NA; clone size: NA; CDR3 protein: CASSLGTPPETQYF; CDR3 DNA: TGCGCCAGCAGCTTGGGCACTCCTCCAGAGACCCAGTACTTC
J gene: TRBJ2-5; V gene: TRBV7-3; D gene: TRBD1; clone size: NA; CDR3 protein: CASSRGQQETQYF; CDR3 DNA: TGTGCCAGCAGCAGGGGACAGCAAGAGACCCAGTACTTC
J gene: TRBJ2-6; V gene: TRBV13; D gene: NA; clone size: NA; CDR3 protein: CASSLDREGANVLTF; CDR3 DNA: TGTGCCAGCAGCTTAGACAGGGAAGGGGCCAACGTCCTGACTTTC
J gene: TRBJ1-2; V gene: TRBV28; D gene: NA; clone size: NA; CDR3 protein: CASSYRAGYTF; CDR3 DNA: TGTGCCAGCAGTTACAGGGCTGGCTACACCTTC
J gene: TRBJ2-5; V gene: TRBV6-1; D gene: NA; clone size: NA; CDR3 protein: CASIRTIGGWTQYF; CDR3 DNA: TGTGCCAGCATCAGGACCATCGGGGGATGGACCCAGTACTTC
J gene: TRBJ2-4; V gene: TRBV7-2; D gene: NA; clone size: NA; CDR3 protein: CASSPASKNIQYF; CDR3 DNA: TGTGCCAGCAGCCCCGCGTCCAAAAACATTCAGTACTTC
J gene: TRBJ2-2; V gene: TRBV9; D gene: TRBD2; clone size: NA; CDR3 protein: CASSSRLAGAGAGTGELFF; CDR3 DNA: TGTGCCAGCAGCAGCAGGCTAGCGGGAGCCGGGGCGGGCACCGGGGAGCTGTTTTTT
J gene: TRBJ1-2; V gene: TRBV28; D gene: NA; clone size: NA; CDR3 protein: CASREGGVSGYTF; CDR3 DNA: TGTGCCTCAAGAGAAGGGGGTGTCAGTGGCTACACCTTC
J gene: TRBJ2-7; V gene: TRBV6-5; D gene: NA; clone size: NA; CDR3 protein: CASSGDSYYEQYF; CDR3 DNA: TGTGCCAGCAGCGGGGATAGCTACTACGAGCAGTACTTC
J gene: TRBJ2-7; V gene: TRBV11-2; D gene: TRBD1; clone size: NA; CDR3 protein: CASSLGTGFYEQYF; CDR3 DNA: TGTGCCAGCAGCTTAGGGACAGGGTTTTACGAGCAGTACTTC
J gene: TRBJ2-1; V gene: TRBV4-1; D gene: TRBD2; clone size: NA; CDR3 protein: CASSHMGTSGIYNEQFF; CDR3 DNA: TGCGCCAGCAGCCATATGGGGACTAGCGGAATCTACAATGAGCAGTTCTTC
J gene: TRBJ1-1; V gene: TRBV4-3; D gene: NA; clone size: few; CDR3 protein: CASSQGSRVSTEAFF; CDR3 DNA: TGCGCCAGCAGCCAAGGTTCCAGGGTGAGCACTGAAGCTTTCTTT
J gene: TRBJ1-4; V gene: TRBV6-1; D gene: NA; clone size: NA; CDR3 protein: CASSEAREGGTTNEKLFF; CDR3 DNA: TGTGCCAGCAGTGAAGCGCGCGAAGGGGGAACAACTAATGAAAAACTGTTTTTT
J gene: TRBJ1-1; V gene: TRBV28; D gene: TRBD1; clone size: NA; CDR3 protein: CASSLTGTANTEAFF; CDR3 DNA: TGTGCCAGCAGTTTAACCGGGACAGCGAACACTGAAGCTTTCTTT
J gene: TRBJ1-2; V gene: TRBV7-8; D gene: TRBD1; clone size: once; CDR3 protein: CASSYTGQGSYGYTF; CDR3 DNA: TGTGCCAGCAGCTATACGGGACAGGGATCCTATGGCTACACCTTC
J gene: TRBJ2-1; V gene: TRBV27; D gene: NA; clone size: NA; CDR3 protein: CASSLEGGSHYNEQFF; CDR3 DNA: TGTGCCAGCAGTTTGGAAGGCGGGTCCCACTACAATGAGCAGTTCTTC
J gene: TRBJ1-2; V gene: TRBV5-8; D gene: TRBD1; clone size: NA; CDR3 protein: CASSPRTGRNYGYTF; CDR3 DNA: TGTGCCAGCAGCCCGCGGACAGGGAGGAACTATGGCTACACCTTC
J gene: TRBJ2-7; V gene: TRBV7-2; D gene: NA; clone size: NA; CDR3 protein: CASSLGRSYEQYF; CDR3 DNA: TGTGCCAGCAGCTTGGGCCGCTCCTACGAGCAGTACTTC
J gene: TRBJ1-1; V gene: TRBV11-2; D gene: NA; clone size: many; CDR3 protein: CASSLDSEEAFF; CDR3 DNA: TGTGCCAGCAGCTTAGATTCGGAGGAAGCTTTCTTT
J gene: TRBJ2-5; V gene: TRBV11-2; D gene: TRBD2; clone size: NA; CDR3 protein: CASSELAGGLETQYF; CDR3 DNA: TGTGCCAGCAGTGAACTAGCGGGAGGGCTAGAGACCCAGTACTTC
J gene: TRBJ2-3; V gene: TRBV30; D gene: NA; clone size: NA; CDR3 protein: CAWSDGVDTQYF; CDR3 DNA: TGTGCCTGGAGTGACGGGGTGGATACGCAGTATTTT
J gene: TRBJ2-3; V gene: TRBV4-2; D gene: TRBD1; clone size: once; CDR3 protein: CASSQDRGSTDTQYF; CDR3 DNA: TGTGCCAGCAGCCAAGACAGGGGGAGCACAGATACGCAGTATTTT
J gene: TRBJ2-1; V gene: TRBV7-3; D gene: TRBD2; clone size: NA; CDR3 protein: CASSFSGSWEDEQFF; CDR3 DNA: TGTGCCAGCAGCTTTAGCGGGAGTTGGGAGGATGAGCAGTTCTTC
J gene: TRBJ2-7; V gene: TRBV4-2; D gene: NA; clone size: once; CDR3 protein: CASSQDRTAHSYEQYF; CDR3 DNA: TGTGCCAGCAGCCAAGATCGAACAGCTCACTCCTACGAGCAGTACTTC
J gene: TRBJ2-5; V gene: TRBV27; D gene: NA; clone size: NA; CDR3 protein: CASSSRDSRETQYF; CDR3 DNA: TGTGCCAGCAGTTCCCGGGACTCTAGGGAGACCCAGTACTTC
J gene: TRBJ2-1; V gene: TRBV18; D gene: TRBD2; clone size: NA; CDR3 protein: CASSPQIAGGDEQFF; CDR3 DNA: TGTGCCAGCTCACCCCAGATAGCGGGGGGGGATGAGCAGTTCTTC
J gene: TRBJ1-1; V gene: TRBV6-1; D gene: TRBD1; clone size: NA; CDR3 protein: CALEQGAMNTEAFF; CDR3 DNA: TGTGCCCTGGAGCAGGGGGCGATGAACACTGAAGCTTTCTTT
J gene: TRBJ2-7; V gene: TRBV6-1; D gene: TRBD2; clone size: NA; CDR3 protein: CASNGGGPYEQYF; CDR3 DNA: TGTGCCAGCAATGGGGGAGGGCCCTACGAGCAGTACTTC
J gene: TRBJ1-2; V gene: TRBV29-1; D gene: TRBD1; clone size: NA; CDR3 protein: CSVMDRGLNGYTF; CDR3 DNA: TGCAGCGTTATGGACAGGGGGTTGAATGGCTACACCTTC
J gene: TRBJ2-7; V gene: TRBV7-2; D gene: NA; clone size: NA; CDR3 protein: CASSWQVNTYEQYF; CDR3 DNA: TGTGCCAGCAGCTGGCAGGTCAACACCTACGAGCAGTACTTC
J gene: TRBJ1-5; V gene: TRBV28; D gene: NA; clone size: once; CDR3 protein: CASSLFGSGEWNQPQHF; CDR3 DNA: TGTGCCAGCAGTTTATTTGGGAGTGGGGAGTGGAATCAGCCCCAGCATTTT
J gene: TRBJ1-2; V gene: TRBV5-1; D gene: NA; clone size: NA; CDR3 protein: CASSPEEGYYGYTF; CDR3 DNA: TGCGCCAGCAGCCCCGAGGAGGGGTACTATGGCTACACCTTC
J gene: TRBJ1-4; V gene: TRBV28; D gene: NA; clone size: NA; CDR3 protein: CASSYTDIPTNEKLFF; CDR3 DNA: TGTGCCAGCAGCTACACAGACATCCCAACTAATGAAAAACTGTTTTTT
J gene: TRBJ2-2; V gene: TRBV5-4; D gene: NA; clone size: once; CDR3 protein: CASSYERGRNTGELFF; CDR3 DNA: TGTGCCAGCAGCTACGAAAGGGGTAGGAACACCGGGGAGCTGTTTTTT
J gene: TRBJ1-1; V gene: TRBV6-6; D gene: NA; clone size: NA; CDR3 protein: CASRLAGNTGAFF; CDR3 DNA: TGTGCCAGCAGACTAGCGGGGAACACTGGAGCTTTCTTT
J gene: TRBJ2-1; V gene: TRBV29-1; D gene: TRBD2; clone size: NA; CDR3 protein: CSVERGTSGPNEQFF; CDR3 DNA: TGCAGCGTTGAAAGAGGGACTAGCGGTCCGAATGAGCAGTTCTTC
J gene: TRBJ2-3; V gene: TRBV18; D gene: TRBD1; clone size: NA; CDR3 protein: CASSPDRDWGYRYF; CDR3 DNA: TGTGCCAGCTCACCGGACAGGGACTGGGGGTATCGGTATTTT
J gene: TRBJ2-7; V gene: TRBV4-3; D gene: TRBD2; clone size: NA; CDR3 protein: CASSPLAGGSYEQYF; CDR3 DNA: TGCGCCAGCAGCCCTCTAGCGGGAGGGTCCTACGAGCAGTACTTC
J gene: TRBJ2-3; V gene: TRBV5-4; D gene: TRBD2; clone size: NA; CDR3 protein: CASSVGLAGPLSTDTQYF; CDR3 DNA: TGTGCCAGCAGCGTGGGACTAGCGGGACCCTTAAGCACAGATACGCAGTATTTT
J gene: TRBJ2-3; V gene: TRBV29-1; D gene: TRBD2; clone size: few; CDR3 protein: CSVEGTSRSTDTQYF; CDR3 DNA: TGCAGCGTTGAAGGGACTAGCAGGAGCACAGATACGCAGTATTTT
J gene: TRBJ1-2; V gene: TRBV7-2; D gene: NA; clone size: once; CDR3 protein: CASSLEAGQGYGYTF; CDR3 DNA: TGTGCCAGCAGCTTAGAAGCGGGCCAGGGCTATGGCTACACCTTC
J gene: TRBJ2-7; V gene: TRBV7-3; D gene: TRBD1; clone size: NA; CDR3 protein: CASSKAGQGPNEQYF; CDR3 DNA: TGTGCCAGCAGCAAGGCGGGACAGGGTCCCAACGAGCAGTACTTC
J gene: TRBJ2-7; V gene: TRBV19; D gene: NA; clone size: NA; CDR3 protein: CASSISGHEQYF; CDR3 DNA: TGTGCCAGTAGTATCAGCGGCCACGAGCAGTACTTC
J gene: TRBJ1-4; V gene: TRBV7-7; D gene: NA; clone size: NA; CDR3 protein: CASSPSTEPGEKLFF; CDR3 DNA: TGTGCTAGCAGCCCTAGTACGGAGCCGGGGGAAAAACTGTTTTTT
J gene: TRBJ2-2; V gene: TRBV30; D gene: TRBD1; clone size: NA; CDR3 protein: CAWGTGGGGELFF; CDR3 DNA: TGTGCCTGGGGGACAGGGGGCGGGGGGGAGCTGTTTTTT